A selection of T cell receptor beta chains follows, all from one sample in a study of T cells in localized non-small cell lung cancer. The protocol was immunoSEQ multiplex PCR, while the TCRdb copy is restricted to in-frame clones and leaves out a portion. Among about 40,000 clones, approximately 80% were seen once, and the ten largest hold approximately 7.4%. The specimen comprised peripheral blood mononuclear cells, sampled before any cancer treatment. These receptor sequences come from a male donor aged 60 or over with stage II lung adenocarcinoma. The CDR3 runs from the conserved cysteine through the conserved F or W. Fields, in order: D gene, V gene, J gene, clone size, CDR3 protein, CDR3 DNA. The D gene is left open where the match is weak. Clone size appears in some rows only: once, few, many, or a class for an expanded clone.

-,TRBV27,TRBJ2-4,few,CASSLTRAKNIQYF,TGTGCCAGCAGTTTAACCAGAGCAAAAAACATTCAGTACTTC
-,TRBV9,TRBJ2-7,-,CASSVLGSGEQYF,TGTGCCAGCAGCGTATTGGGTTCGGGCGAGCAGTACTTC
-,TRBV5-6,TRBJ1-5,-,CASSLGVFSNQPQHF,TGTGCCAGCAGCTTGGGGGTATTCAGCAATCAGCCCCAGCATTTT
TRBD1,TRBV14,TRBJ1-2,-,CASSPDRVRYTF,TGTGCCAGCAGCCCCGACAGGGTTCGCTACACCTTC
-,TRBV6-6,TRBJ2-3,-,CGSSLFTDTQYF,TGTGGCTCGAGTTTGTTCACAGATACGCAGTATTTT
-,TRBV5-6,TRBJ1-3,-,CASSLAAVNTIYF,TGTGCCAGCAGCTTGGCCGCAGTAAACACCATATATTTT
-,TRBV28,TRBJ1-1,-,CASKAAQNTEAFF,TGTGCCAGCAAGGCAGCCCAGAACACTGAAGCTTTCTTT
-,TRBV18,TRBJ2-2,-,CASSPPQRTNTGELFF,TGTGCCAGCTCACCACCTCAGCGGACGAACACCGGGGAGCTGTTTTTT
-,TRBV5-1,TRBJ1-1,-,CASSFAATNTEAFF,TGCGCCAGCAGCTTCGCGGCCACGAACACTGAAGCTTTCTTT
-,TRBV4-3,TRBJ1-4,-,CASSQERASSRGDEKLFF,TGCGCCAGCAGCCAAGAACGCGCTTCGAGCAGGGGAGATGAAAAACTGTTTTTT
-,TRBV30,TRBJ2-3,-,CAWSVLNAASRDTQYF,TGTGCCTGGAGTGTACTGAATGCGGCTAGTCGAGATACGCAGTATTTT
-,TRBV6-1,TRBJ1-3,-,CASSEGQGGGNTIYF,TGTGCCAGCAGTGAAGGGCAGGGTGGAGGAAACACCATATATTTT
-,TRBV6-5,TRBJ2-7,-,CASSSTGYYEQYF,TGTGCCAGCAGCAGCACGGGCTACTACGAGCAGTACTTC
-,TRBV29-1,TRBJ2-3,-,CSVEPDIGTQYF,TGCAGCGTTGAACCGGACATCGGTACGCAGTATTTT
-,TRBV28,TRBJ1-2,-,CASSLWGAGGYGYTF,TGTGCCAGCAGTTTATGGGGGGCGGGAGGCTATGGCTACACCTTC
-,TRBV6-6,TRBJ1-3,-,CASSLEGNTIYF,TGTGCCAGCAGCCTCGAGGGAAACACCATATATTTT
-,TRBV7-2,TRBJ1-5,-,CASSLGAVSGHPHQPQHF,TGTGCCAGCAGCTTAGGGGCGGTGTCGGGACACCCCCATCAGCCCCAGCATTTT
TRBD1,TRBV5-1,TRBJ1-4,few,CASSSAGQIGEKLFF,TGCGCCAGCAGCTCAGCGGGACAGATTGGTGAAAAACTGTTTTTT
TRBD2,TRBV18,TRBJ2-7,-,CASSAGLAGYEQYF,TGTGCCAGCTCGGCGGGACTAGCGGGCTACGAGCAGTACTTC
-,TRBV11-2,TRBJ2-5,-,CASSLGVRETQYF,TGTGCCAGCAGCTTGGGGGTACGTGAGACCCAGTACTTC
TRBD1,TRBV5-8,TRBJ1-5,-,CASSSSRTGNNQPQHF,TGTGCCAGCAGCTCATCCCGGACAGGGAATAATCAGCCCCAGCATTTT
TRBD1,TRBV30,TRBJ1-3,-,CAWSRGRDGNTIYF,TGTGCCTGGAGCAGGGGGCGCGATGGAAACACCATATATTTT
-,TRBV5-4,TRBJ1-1,few,CASSLTTGYDTEAFF,TGTGCCAGCAGCCTCACCACAGGGTACGACACTGAAGCTTTCTTT
TRBD1,TRBV5-1,TRBJ1-6,-,CASSLKPSGTDNSPLHF,TGCGCCAGCAGCTTGAAGCCCTCCGGGACAGATAATTCACCCCTCCACTTT
-,TRBV5-1,TRBJ2-1,few,CASSLVTGGFYNEQFF,TGCGCCAGCAGCTTGGTGACTGGGGGTTTTTACAATGAGCAGTTCTTC
-,TRBV30,TRBJ2-6,once,CAWSGGSATGANVLTF,TGTGCCTGGAGTGGTGGCTCGGCCACCGGGGCCAACGTCCTGACTTTC
-,TRBV2,TRBJ2-7,-,CASSEGLVSLYEQYF,TGTGCCAGCAGTGAAGGGCTTGTAAGTCTCTACGAGCAGTACTTC
TRBD2,TRBV5-6,TRBJ2-1,-,CASSLVSGGSYNEQFF,TGTGCCAGCAGCTTGGTGTCGGGAGGGTCGTACAATGAGCAGTTCTTC
-,TRBV30,TRBJ1-1,-,CAWSTRQPPEAFF,TGTGCCTGGAGTACGAGACAGCCTCCCGAAGCTTTCTTT
-,TRBV6-6,TRBJ1-4,once,CASTRPGRGDEKLFF,TGTGCCAGCACCAGACCGGGACGCGGCGATGAAAAACTGTTTTTT
-,TRBV28,TRBJ1-3,-,CASKTPGGNTIYF,TGTGCCAGCAAAACCCCGGGGGGAAACACCATATATTTT
-,TRBV28,TRBJ1-2,-,CASSLSRRIFYGYTF,TGTGCCAGCAGTTTAAGTCGCAGAATTTTCTATGGCTACACCTTC
-,TRBV7-8,TRBJ1-5,few,CASSLSTVDQPQHF,TGTGCCAGCAGCTTGTCAACCGTAGATCAGCCCCAGCATTTT
-,TRBV19,TRBJ2-7,-,CASSTMWHPYEQYF,TGTGCCAGTAGTACAATGTGGCACCCCTACGAGCAGTACTTC
TRBD2,TRBV5-1,TRBJ2-3,-,CASSLGGSSGRNRDTQYF,TGCGCCAGCAGCTTGGGGGGGTCTAGCGGGAGGAATAGGGATACGCAGTATTTT
-,TRBV7-2,TRBJ2-1,-,CASSLGPAANNEQFF,TGTGCCAGCAGCTTAGGTCCAGCGGCAAACAATGAGCAGTTCTTC
-,TRBV2,TRBJ2-1,-,CASVRGPSRSYNEQFF,TGTGCCAGCGTTAGAGGGCCTTCCCGCTCCTACAATGAGCAGTTCTTC
TRBD2,TRBV9,TRBJ2-1,-,CASSVAGLAKSYNEQFF,TGTGCCAGCAGCGTAGCAGGACTAGCGAAATCCTACAATGAGCAGTTCTTC
TRBD2,TRBV10-3,TRBJ2-7,few,CAISELGSLAGVEQYF,TGTGCCATCAGTGAGTTAGGAAGTCTAGCGGGAGTCGAGCAGTACTTC
TRBD1,TRBV18,TRBJ1-5,-,CASSLGQGNQPQHF,TGTGCCAGCTCGCTGGGACAGGGCAATCAGCCCCAGCATTTT
-,TRBV7-8,TRBJ1-4,-,CASSWRTNEKLFF,TGTGCCAGCAGCTGGCGGACTAATGAAAAACTGTTTTTT
-,TRBV2,TRBJ1-4,-,CASSTVTAQEKLFF,TGTGCCAGCAGTACAGTCACCGCGCAGGAAAAACTGTTTTTT